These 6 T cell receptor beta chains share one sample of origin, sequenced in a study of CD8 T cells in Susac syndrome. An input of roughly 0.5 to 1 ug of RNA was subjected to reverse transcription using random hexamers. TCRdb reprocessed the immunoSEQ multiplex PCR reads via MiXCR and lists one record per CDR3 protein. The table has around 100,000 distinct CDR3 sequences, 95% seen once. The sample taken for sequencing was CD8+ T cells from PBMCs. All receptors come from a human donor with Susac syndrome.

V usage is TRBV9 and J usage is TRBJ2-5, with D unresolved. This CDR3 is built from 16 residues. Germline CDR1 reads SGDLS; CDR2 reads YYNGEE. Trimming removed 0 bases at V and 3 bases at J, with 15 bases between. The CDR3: CASSVGLWRQKETQYF. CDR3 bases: TGTGCCAGCAGCGTAGGGCTGTGGCGGCAAAAAGAGACCCAGTACTTC.

This CDR3 reads CASSQTGVWYF. Here the CDR3 DNA reads TGTGCCAGCAGCCAAACCGGCGTTTGGTACTTC. The gene calls are TRBV3-1 and TRBJ2-5; D unresolved. The V end was cut by 2 bases, the J end by 13 bases, with 11 bases between. The CDR3 extends over 11 amino acids. Germline V gene lookup returns CDR1 LGHDT and CDR2 YNNKEL (reference sequence).

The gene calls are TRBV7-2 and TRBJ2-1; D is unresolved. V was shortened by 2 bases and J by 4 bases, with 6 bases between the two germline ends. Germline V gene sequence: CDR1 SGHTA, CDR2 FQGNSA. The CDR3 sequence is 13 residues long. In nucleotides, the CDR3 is TGTGCCAGCAGCTTAAGTAGGTACAATGAGCAGTTCTTC. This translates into CASSLSRYNEQFF.

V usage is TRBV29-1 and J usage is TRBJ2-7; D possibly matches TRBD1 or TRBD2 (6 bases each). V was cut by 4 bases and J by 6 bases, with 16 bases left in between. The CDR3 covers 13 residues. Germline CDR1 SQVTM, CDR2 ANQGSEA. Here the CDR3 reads CSVAYRGGSEQYF. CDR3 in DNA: TGCAGCGTTGCCTACCGAGGGGGGTCCGAGCAGTACTTC.

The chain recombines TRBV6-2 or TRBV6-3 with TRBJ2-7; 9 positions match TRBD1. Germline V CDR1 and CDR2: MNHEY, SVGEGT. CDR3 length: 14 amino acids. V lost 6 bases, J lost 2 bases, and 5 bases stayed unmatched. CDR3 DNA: TGTGCCAGCAGGGGGACAGGGCGACCCTACGAGCAGTACTTC. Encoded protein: CASRGTGRPYEQYF.

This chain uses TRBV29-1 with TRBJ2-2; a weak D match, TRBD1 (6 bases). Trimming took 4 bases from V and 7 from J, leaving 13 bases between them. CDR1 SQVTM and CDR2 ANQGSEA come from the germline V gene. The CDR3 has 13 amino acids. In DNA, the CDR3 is TGCAGCGTTGCTGGGGGCGGTTTCGGGGAGCTGTTTTTT. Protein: CSVAGGGFGELFF.